One and the same sample provided the 8 T cell receptor beta chains below, sequenced in a study of metastatic and nonmetastatic thyroid tumors (dated by TCRdb to the early 2020s). Receptor libraries were prepared by PCR. TCRdb lists the instrument as Illumina HiSeq 4000. The raw public reads went through TCRdb reprocessing: fastp at Q25, MiXCR clone calling, in-frame beta chains kept. Counted in this sample were under 5,000 clones; about 34% of them appeared once. The ten largest account for approximately 28% of the sample. None of the patients had been given any treatment before thyroid surgery. Source material: adjacent normal tissue. These receptors were collected from a female donor with papillary thyroid cancer or a benign thyroid nodule (not recorded which). Some clones in this sample may be carry-over from other donors' samples.

V usage is TRBV9 and J usage is TRBJ2-5; 8 nucleotides match TRBD1. This CDR3 region has 16 residues. Per germline, CDR1 SGDLS and CDR2 YYNGEE. V lost 0 bases to trimming and J lost 4 bases; unmatched junction nucleotides: 8. CDR3 amino acids: CASSVASQGAGETQYF. The DNA for the CDR3 is TGTGCCAGCAGCGTAGCTAGTCAGGGGGCGGGAGAGACCCAGTACTTC.

This clone was observed a handful of times. This is likely a read error, given that the CDR3 carries no conserved phenylalanine or tryptophan at its end. This rearrangement joins TRBV19 to TRBJ1-1; D not resolved. The CDR3 spans 13 residues. V lost 5 bases and J lost 11, with 18 bases in between. Germline CDR1 and CDR2: LNHDA and SQIVND (reference sequence). The CDR3 nucleotides read TGTGCCAGTAGTCTACTTTCGGGTACCGAGGCTTTCCTT. It translates to CASSLLSGTEAFL.

By share of the sample, this clone is large. This chain links TRBV14 with TRBJ2-5; 7 nucleotides align to TRBD2. The junction had 26 bases not matched to a gene; V was cut back by 2 bases and J by 2 bases. The germline gives CDR1 SGHDN, CDR2 FVKESK. This CDR3 has 22 residues. CDR3 nucleotide sequence: TGTGCCAGCAGCCAAACCCCTCTCCCCGGGCAGTGGTGGGCTAGCGGACAAGAGACCCAGTACTTC. Its translation is CASSQTPLPGQWWASGQETQYF.

By sample fraction, this clone is large. CDR3 nucleotides: TGTGCCTGGAGTGTAGGAAGGGTTCGCGAGCAGTACTTC. This encodes CAWSVGRVREQYF. The chain couples TRBV30 to TRBJ2-7; D gene ambiguous. Trimming took off 0 bases at V and 6 bases at J, with 12 bases between the two ends. This CDR3 comprises 13 residues. The V gene's germline CDR1 is GTSNPN and CDR2 SVGIG (reference sequence).

The chain's CDR3 is CASSFAGGQETQYF. The CDR3, as DNA: TGCGCCAGCAGCTTTGCGGGAGGGCAAGAGACCCAGTACTTC. This chain connects TRBV5-1 to TRBJ2-5; 9 nucleotides agree with TRBD2. With 2 bases clipped from V and 2 bases from J, the junction kept 1 base outside the gene matches. The CDR3 runs 14 residues. Germline CDR1 reads SGHRS; CDR2 reads YFSETQ.

By sample share, this clone is large. The chain joins TRBV13 to TRBJ1-6; D is ambiguous. The CDR3 is made up of 15 amino acids. Per germline, CDR1 PRHDT and CDR2 FYEKMQ (reference sequence). The ends were cut back, 2 bases at V and 10 bases at J, with 15 bases in the middle. The CDR3: CASSLSFLEGSPLHF. CDR3 in DNA: TGTGCCAGCAGCTTATCTTTTTTAGAGGGATCACCCCTCCACTTT.

In its sample, this clone ranks as large. This sequence joins TRBV20-1 and TRBJ2-7, with D perhaps TRBD1 (6 bases). CDR1 is DFQATT and CDR2 is SNEGSKA in the germline V gene (reference sequence). The CDR3 has 15 residues. Deletions cut 0 bases from V and 0 bases from J, with 12 bases between. DNA for the CDR3: TGCAGTGCTAGAGATACAGGGACCTACTCCTACGAGCAGTACTTC. As protein: CSARDTGTYSYEQYF.

The gene calls are TRBV5-1 and TRBJ2-3, with D perhaps matching TRBD1 or TRBD2 (5 bases each). CDR1 is SGHRS, CDR2 YFSETQ, per germline. V was trimmed by 3 bases and J by 0 bases, leaving 17 bases between them. This CDR3 is 17 amino acids long. CDR3 sequence: CASSSQGTPYSTDTQYF. CDR3 nucleotides: TGCGCCAGCAGCTCCCAAGGGACGCCGTATAGCACAGATACGCAGTATTTT.